The source of this T cell receptor beta chain is a study of response to subunit inactivated influenza vaccine. The V end was cut by 0 bases, the J end by 6 bases, with 18 bases between. The CDR3 spans 15 residues. Germline V gene lookup returns CDR1 DFQATT and CDR2 SNEGSKA (reference sequence). TCRdb used MiXCR to reprocess the RT-PCR reads, holding one entry per CDR3 protein. The data contain 500,000 to 550,000 distinct CDR3 sequences, approximately 7.3% of them singletons. This clonotype was found many times. Here the sequenced sample was PBMCs from blood, taken around 2 years after vaccination. The chain combines TRBV20-1 with TRBJ2-7; D is perhaps TRBD1 or TRBD2 (7 bases each). The clonotype comes from a man between 50 and 75 years old who received an inactivated influenza vaccine. The CDR3 spells CSARDGRGPNLEQYF. CDR3 DNA sequence: TGCAGTGCTAGAGATGGGAGGGGGCCCAATCTCGAGCAGTACTTC.